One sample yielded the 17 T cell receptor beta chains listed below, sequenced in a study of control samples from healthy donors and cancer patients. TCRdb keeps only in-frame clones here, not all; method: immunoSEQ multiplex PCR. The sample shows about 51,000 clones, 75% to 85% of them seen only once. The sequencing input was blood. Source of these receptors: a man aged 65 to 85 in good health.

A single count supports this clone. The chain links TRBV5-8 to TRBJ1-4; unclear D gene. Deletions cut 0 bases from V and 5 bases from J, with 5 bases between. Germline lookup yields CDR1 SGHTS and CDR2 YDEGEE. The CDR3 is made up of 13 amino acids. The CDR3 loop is CASSLDSNEKLFF. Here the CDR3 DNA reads TGTGCCAGCAGCTTGGACTCAAATGAAAAACTGTTTTTT.

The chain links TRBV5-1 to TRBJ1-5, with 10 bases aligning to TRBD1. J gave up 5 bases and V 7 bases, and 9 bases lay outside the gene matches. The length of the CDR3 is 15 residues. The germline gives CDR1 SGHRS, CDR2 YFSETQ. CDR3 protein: CASGLDRGKYQPQHF. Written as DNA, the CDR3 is TGCGCCAGCGGATTGGACAGGGGGAAATATCAGCCCCAGCATTTT.

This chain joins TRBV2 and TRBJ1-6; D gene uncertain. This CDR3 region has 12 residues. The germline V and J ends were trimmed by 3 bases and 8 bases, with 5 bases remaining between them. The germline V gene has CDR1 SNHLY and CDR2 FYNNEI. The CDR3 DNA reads TGTGCCAGCAGTGATGTCGATTCACCCCTCCACTTT. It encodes CASSDVDSPLHF.

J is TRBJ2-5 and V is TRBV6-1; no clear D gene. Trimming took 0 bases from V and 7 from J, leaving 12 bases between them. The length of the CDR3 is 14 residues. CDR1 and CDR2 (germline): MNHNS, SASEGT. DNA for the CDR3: TGTGCCAGCAGTGAAGCGGGCCCATGGTCGACCCAGTACTTC. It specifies CASSEAGPWSTQYF.

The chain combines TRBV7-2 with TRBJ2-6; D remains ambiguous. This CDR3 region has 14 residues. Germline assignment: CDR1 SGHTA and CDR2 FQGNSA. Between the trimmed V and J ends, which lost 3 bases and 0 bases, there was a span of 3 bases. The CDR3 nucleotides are TGTGCCAGCAGCTTGGACTCTGGGGCCAACGTCCTGACTTTC. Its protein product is CASSLDSGANVLTF.

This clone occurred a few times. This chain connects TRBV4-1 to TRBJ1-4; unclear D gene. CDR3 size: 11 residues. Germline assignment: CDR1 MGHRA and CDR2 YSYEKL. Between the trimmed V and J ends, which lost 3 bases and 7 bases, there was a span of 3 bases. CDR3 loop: CASSQGEKLFF. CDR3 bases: TGCGCCAGCAGCCAGGGTGAAAAACTGTTTTTT.

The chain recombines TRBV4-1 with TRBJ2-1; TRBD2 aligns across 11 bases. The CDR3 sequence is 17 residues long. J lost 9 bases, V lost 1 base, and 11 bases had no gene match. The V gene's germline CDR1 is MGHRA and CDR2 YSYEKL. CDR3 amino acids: CASSQVLAGVPRVEQFF. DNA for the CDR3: TGCGCCAGCAGCCAAGTACTAGCGGGAGTTCCCCGGGTTGAGCAGTTCTTC.

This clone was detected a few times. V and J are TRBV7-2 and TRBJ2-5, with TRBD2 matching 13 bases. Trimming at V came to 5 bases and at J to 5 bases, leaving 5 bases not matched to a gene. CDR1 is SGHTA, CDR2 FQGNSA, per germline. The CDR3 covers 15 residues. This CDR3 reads CASSVLAGGPETQYF. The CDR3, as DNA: TGTGCCAGCAGCGTACTAGCGGGGGGGCCTGAGACCCAGTACTTC.

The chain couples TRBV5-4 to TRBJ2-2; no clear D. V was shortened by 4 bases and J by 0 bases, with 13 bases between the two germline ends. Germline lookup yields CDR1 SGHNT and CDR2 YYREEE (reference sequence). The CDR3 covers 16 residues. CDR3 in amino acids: CASSRLDTSNTGELFF. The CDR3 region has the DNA TGTGCCAGCAGCAGACTCGACACCTCGAACACCGGGGAGCTGTTTTTT. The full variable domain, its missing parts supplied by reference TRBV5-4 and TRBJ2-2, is ETGVTQSPTHLIKTRGQQVTLRCSSQSGHNTVSWYQQALGQGPQFIFQYYREEENGRGNFPPRFSGLQFPNYSSELNVNALELDDSALYLCASSRLDTSNTGELFFGEGSRLTVL.

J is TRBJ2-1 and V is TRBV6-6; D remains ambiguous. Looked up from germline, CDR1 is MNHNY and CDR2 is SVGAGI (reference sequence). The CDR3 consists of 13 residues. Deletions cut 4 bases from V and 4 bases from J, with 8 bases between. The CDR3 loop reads CASSSDTYNEQFF. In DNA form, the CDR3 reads TGTGCCAGCAGTTCCGACACTTACAATGAGCAGTTCTTC.

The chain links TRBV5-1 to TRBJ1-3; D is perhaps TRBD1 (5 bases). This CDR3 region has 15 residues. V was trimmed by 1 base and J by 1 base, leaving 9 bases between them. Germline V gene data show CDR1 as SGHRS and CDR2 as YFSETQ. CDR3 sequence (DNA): TGCGCCAGCAGCTTGCGTGGGGGGTCTGGAAACACCATATATTTT. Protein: CASSLRGGSGNTIYF.

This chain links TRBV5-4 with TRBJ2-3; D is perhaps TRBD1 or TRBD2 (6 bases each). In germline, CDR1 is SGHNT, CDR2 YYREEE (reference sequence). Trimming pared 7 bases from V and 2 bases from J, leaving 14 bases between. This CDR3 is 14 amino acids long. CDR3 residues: CASRGGSHTDTQYF. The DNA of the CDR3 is TGTGCCAGCCGAGGGGGGTCACACACAGATACGCAGTATTTT.

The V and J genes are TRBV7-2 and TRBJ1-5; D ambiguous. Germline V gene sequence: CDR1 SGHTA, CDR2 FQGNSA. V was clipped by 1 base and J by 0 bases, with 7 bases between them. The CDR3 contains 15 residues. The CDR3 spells CASSLGLSSNQPQHF. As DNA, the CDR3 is TGTGCCAGCAGCTTAGGCCTTAGTAGCAATCAGCCCCAGCATTTT.

The CDR3: CASSLELATLTYEQYF. The CDR3 DNA is TGTGCCAGCAGTTTGGAGCTAGCGACCCTAACCTACGAGCAGTACTTC. The chain recombines TRBV28 with TRBJ2-7; D is perhaps TRBD2 (6 bases). The CDR3 runs 16 residues. Between the trimmed V and J ends, which lost 3 bases and 2 bases, there was a span of 17 bases. Germline V CDR1 and CDR2: MDHEN, SYDVKM.

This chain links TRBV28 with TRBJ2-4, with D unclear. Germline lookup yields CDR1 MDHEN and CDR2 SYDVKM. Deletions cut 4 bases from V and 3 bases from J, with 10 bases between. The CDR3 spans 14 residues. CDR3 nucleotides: TGTGCCAGCAGTTCGAGGAAAGGCAAAAACATTCAGTACTTC. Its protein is CASSSRKGKNIQYF.

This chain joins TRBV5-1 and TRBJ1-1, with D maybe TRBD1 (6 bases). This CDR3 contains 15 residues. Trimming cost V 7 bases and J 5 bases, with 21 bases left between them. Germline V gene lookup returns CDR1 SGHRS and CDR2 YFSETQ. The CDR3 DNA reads TGCGCCAGCGGGAATTGGCTACAGGGAGAGACTGAAGCTTTCTTT. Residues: CASGNWLQGETEAFF.

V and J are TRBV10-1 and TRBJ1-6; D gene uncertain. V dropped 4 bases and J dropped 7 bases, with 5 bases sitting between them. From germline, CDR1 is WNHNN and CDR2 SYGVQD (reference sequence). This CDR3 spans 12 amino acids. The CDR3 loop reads CASSAGNSPLHF. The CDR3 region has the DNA TGCGCCAGCAGTGCCGGGAATTCACCCCTCCACTTT.